These 21 T cell receptor beta chains came from one sample sequenced in a study of T cell repertoires in cytomegalovirus infection. These receptors have no identified antigens. TCRdb itself ran the reads through MiXCR, one entry per CDR3 protein. The sample records tens of thousands of distinct CDR3 sequences, around 33% being singletons. Sequenced: PBMCs, sequenced either directly or after in vitro stimulation (not recorded which). Receptors were obtained from a human donor in good health (CMV status not recorded). Some clones in this sample may be carry-over from other donors' samples.

This clonotype was seen repeatedly, ten times or more. The genes are TRBV7-6 and TRBJ2-1, with 8 nucleotides matching TRBD2. Germline values: CDR1 SGHVS, CDR2 FNYEAQ. This CDR3 has 14 amino acids. The junction had 6 bases not matched to a gene; V was cut back by 1 base and J by 10 bases. The CDR3 DNA sequence: TGTGCCAGCAGCTTAGGAGGTAGCGGGGAGGAGCAGTTCTTC. It is translated as CASSLGGSGEEQFF.

This clonotype was detected a few times. CDR3 loop: CASSEAPGTGGFRADTQYF. The CDR3 DNA reads TGTGCCAGCAGTGAAGCTCCCGGGACAGGGGGCTTTCGGGCAGATACGCAGTATTTT. The gene calls are TRBV6-1 and TRBJ2-3, with 12 bases lining up with TRBD1. CDR3 size: 19 residues. The germline gives CDR1 MNHNS, CDR2 SASEGT. Trimming at V came to 0 bases and at J to 4 bases, leaving 11 bases not matched to a gene.

V usage is TRBV4-1 and J usage is TRBJ1-1; D is ambiguous. CDR1 MGHRA and CDR2 YSYEKL come from the germline V gene. CDR3 size: 14 residues. V lost 1 base and J 4 bases, leaving 10 bases between the germline ends. The CDR3 region is CASSQVMRVTEAFF. For the CDR3, the DNA is TGCGCCAGCAGCCAAGTGATGAGGGTCACTGAAGCTTTCTTT.

A few counts support this clonotype. CDR3 sequence reads: CASSQDPPAGYLFFSYEQYF. The CDR3 bases are TGCGCCAGCAGCCAAGATCCCCCGGCCGGATACCTTTTTTTCTCCTACGAGCAGTACTTC. V usage is TRBV4-1 and J usage is TRBJ2-7; D is ambiguous. This CDR3 comprises 20 residues. Germline V lookup: CDR1 MGHRA, CDR2 YSYEKL. V gave up 0 bases and J gave up 0 bases, with 24 bases separating them.

This clonotype has a handful of counts. The chain employs TRBV19 and TRBJ1-2; TRBD1 might be the D (5 bases). The germline V gene encodes CDR1 LNHDA and CDR2 SQIVND (reference sequence). The V end lost 11 bases, the J end lost 6 bases, and 10 bases lay between the germline ends. This CDR3 is 10 amino acids long. In nucleotides, the CDR3 is TGTGCCGCGGGGGATGATGGCTACACCTTC. Translating it yields CAAGDDGYTF.

This clonotype was seen many times. The rearrangement uses TRBV7-2 and TRBJ2-1, with TRBD1 as a possible D gene (5 bases). The germline V gene has CDR1 SGHTA and CDR2 FQGNSA. Trimming removed 6 bases from V and 5 bases from J, with 14 bases in between. This CDR3 contains 14 residues. CDR3 amino acids: CASRMALTDNEQFF. CDR3 DNA: TGTGCCAGCAGGATGGCCTTGACAGACAATGAGCAGTTCTTC.

The rearrangement joins TRBV29-1 to TRBJ2-1, with D possibly called TRBD1 or TRBD2 (5 bases each). Germline V gene sequence: CDR1 SQVTM, CDR2 ANQGSEA. The CDR3 sequence is 11 residues long. V gave up 6 bases and J gave up 12 bases, with 15 bases separating them. This CDR3 reads CSVPEGRGQFF. DNA of the CDR3: TGCAGCGTGCCCGAGGGTAGGGGGCAGTTCTTC.

The chain employs TRBV7-6 and TRBJ2-1; D unclear. The V gene's germline CDR1 is SGHVS and CDR2 FNYEAQ. The V and J ends lost 3 bases and 5 bases respectively, with 8 bases between them. The CDR3 has 13 residues. In DNA, the CDR3 is TGTGCCAGCAGCTTGAGGCTAAACAATGAGCAGTTCTTC. Its translation is CASSLRLNNEQFF.

This clonotype has ten or more counts. The genes are TRBV7-2 and TRBJ1-4, with D hard to call. The CDR3 sequence is 15 residues long. The V end lost 4 bases, the J end lost 8 bases, and 17 bases lay between the germline ends. CDR1 SGHTA and CDR2 FQGNSA come from the germline V gene. As DNA, the CDR3 is TGTGCCAGCAGCTCTAACACGGCCTCTCACGAAAAACTGTTTTTT. Translated: CASSSNTASHEKLFF.

The V call is TRBV4-1, the J call TRBJ2-7; 8 bases fit TRBD1. The J segment lost 1 base and the V segment lost 1 base, leaving 0 bases of the junction unmatched. CDR3 length equals 14 residues. Germline assignment: CDR1 MGHRA and CDR2 YSYEKL. In DNA, the CDR3 is TGCGCCAGCAGCCAAGGACAGGGGTCCTACGAGCAGTACTTC. Translated, it gives CASSQGQGSYEQYF.

In its sample, this clonotype was seen a few times. The chain recombines TRBV19 with TRBJ2-1; the D is unclear. Between the trimmed V and J ends, which lost 6 bases and 7 bases, there was a span of 13 bases. From germline, CDR1 is LNHDA and CDR2 SQIVND (reference sequence). CDR3 length: 13 amino acids. CDR3 sequence: CASRQPSGNEQFF. CDR3 DNA sequence: TGTGCCAGTAGGCAACCGTCGGGTAATGAGCAGTTCTTC.

The count of this clonotype is one. One junction end does not reproduce the germline sequence, and a read error may be involved. The chain uses TRBV19 and TRBJ2-1; 10 bases are shared with TRBD2. This CDR3 comprises 14 residues. Germline CDR1 is LNHDA and CDR2 is SQIVND (reference sequence). This chain's CDR3 is CATQIGLADNKQFF. In nucleotides, the CDR3 is TGTGCCACACAAATCGGACTAGCGGACAATAAGCAGTTCTTC. Full variable domain (rest looked up from reference TRBV19 and TRBJ2-1): DGGITQSPKYLFRKEGQNVTLSCEQNLNHDAMYWYRQDPGQGLRLIYYSQIVNDFQKGDIAEGYSVSREKKESFPLTVTSAQKNPTAFYLCATQIGLADNKQFFGPGTRLTVL.

This clonotype has only a few counts. The chain links TRBV28 to TRBJ2-3; tentatively, D is TRBD1 (6 bases). This CDR3 has 12 amino acids. The V gene lost 0 bases and the J gene lost 10 bases, with 8 bases spanning the gap. The germline V gene has CDR1 MDHEN and CDR2 SYDVKM. The CDR3, as DNA: TGTGCCAGCAGTTTATGGGGGGCCTCGCAGTATTTT. Protein product: CASSLWGASQYF.

This rearrangement joins TRBV12-3 or TRBV12-4 to TRBJ2-5; TRBD2 matches at 9 bases. Germline trimming cut 5 bases from V and 4 bases from J; bases unmatched to any gene: 5. This CDR3 contains 14 residues. CDR3: CASSPGLARETQYF. Here the CDR3 DNA reads TGTGCCAGCAGTCCGGGACTAGCTCGAGAGACCCAGTACTTC.

The rearrangement uses TRBV29-1 and TRBJ2-5, with D unclear. The CDR3 is 10 residues long. Germline V lookup: CDR1 SQVTM, CDR2 ANQGSEA. The germline V and J ends were trimmed by 7 bases and 1 base, with 4 bases remaining between them. The CDR3 here is CSAAQETQYF. The DNA for the CDR3 is TGCAGCGCCGCCCAAGAGACCCAGTACTTC.

This chain uses TRBV6-5 with TRBJ2-3; unclear D gene. Per germline, CDR1 MNHEY and CDR2 SVGAGI. The CDR3 covers 14 residues. V was clipped by 6 bases and J by 3 bases, with 13 bases between them. This CDR3 reads CASRRVGRTDTQYF. The CDR3 DNA follows: TGTGCCAGCAGGCGCGTGGGCCGGACAGATACGCAGTATTTT.

This clonotype was detected only a few times. The rearrangement joins TRBV6-2 or TRBV6-3 to TRBJ2-3; D perhaps matches TRBD2 (5 bases). Germline V gene data show CDR1 as MNHEY and CDR2 as SVGEGT. The CDR3 is 17 amino acids. V was shortened by 0 bases and J by 3 bases, with 16 bases between the two germline ends. The CDR3 loop reads CASSYSGGARRTDTQYF. The CDR3 coding sequence is TGTGCCAGCAGTTACTCTGGAGGCGCAAGGAGGACAGATACGCAGTATTTT.

In this sample, this clonotype turned up a few times. This chain connects TRBV6-1 to TRBJ1-6; possible D gene TRBD1, 5 bases. The CDR3 consists of 13 residues. The V end lost 6 bases, the J end lost 7 bases, and 10 bases lay between the germline ends. Germline CDR1 MNHNS, CDR2 SASEGT. The DNA of the CDR3 is TGTGCCAGCAGAAACAGGCGGAATTCACCCCTCCACTTT. Translation gives CASRNRRNSPLHF.

The V call is TRBV7-9, the J call TRBJ1-1; the D is unclear. The CDR3 loop spans 12 amino acids. Germline-derived CDR1 and CDR2 are SEHNR and FQNEAQ (reference sequence). Trimming removed 8 bases at V and 1 base at J, with 8 bases between. This CDR3 reads CASAGENTEAFF. CDR3 nucleotides: TGTGCCAGCGCTGGAGAGAACACTGAAGCTTTCTTT.

There are many counts of this clonotype. This chain's CDR3 is CASSSQGNEQFF. The CDR3 nucleotides are TGTGCCAGCAGCTCCCAGGGCAATGAGCAGTTCTTC. The V call is TRBV7-6, the J call TRBJ2-1, with TRBD1 as a possible D gene (5 bases). From germline, CDR1 is SGHVS and CDR2 FNYEAQ. The CDR3 length is 12 residues. Trimming left V 4 bases short and J 6 bases short, with 7 bases between.

The rearrangement joins TRBV10-3 to TRBJ2-3, with a weak D call TRBD2 (7 bases). CDR3 size: 14 residues. The V gene lost 11 bases and the J gene lost 2 bases, with 17 bases spanning the gap. Germline CDR1 and CDR2: ENHRY and SYGVKD. The CDR3 loop is CASSDRGATDTQYF. The CDR3 bases are TGTGCCTCATCCGATCGGGGGGCCACAGATACGCAGTATTTT.